This TCR beta chain was captured by sequencing in a study of CD8 T cells in ankylosing spondylitis. TCRdb re-called the 5' RACE reads through MiXCR, storing one row per CDR3 protein. The data hold 200,000 to 250,000 distinct CDR3 sequences, with roughly 24% observed a single time. This clonotype came up many times. The CDR3 length is 12 residues. V shed 5 bases and J shed 4 bases, with 9 bases lying between them. Germline loops: CDR1 DFQATT, CDR2 SNEGSKA (reference sequence). Sequences were obtained from blood, either unsorted or a sorted T cell fraction (not recorded which). The genes are TRBV20-1 and TRBJ2-1, with unresolved D. The receptor's source is a male donor with ankylosing spondylitis or in good health (not recorded which). CDR3 sequence: CSAPVIYNEQFF. The CDR3 DNA reads as TGCAGTGCTCCTGTTATTTACAATGAGCAGTTCTTC.